This TCR beta chain was sequenced in a study of T cell responses to AZD1222 COVID-19 vaccine. Data came from immunoSEQ multiplex PCR; TCRdb stores just in-frame clones and leaves some out. The sample holds about 120,000 clones, roughly 93% seen once. Findings and limits, study-wide: The study reported that nearly half of spike-specific TCRs target unmutated variant regions.

Germline trimming cut 0 bases from V and 8 bases from J; bases unmatched to any gene: 9. Germline V CDR1 and CDR2: MGHRA, YSYEKL. This CDR3 spans 16 amino acids. Details on this clone: The target antigen is unknown.

The sequencing here drew on peripheral blood, taken on day 0 of AZD1222 vaccination. The chain uses TRBV4-1 and TRBJ2-1, with TRBD2 matching 8 bases. This TCR came from an adult in good health. The CDR3 is CASSQEGAGVGDEQFF. The CDR3 DNA sequence: TGCGCCAGCAGCCAAGAGGGAGCGGGAGTGGGCGATGAGCAGTTCTTC.